This TCR beta chain was profiled in a study of T cells after somatic rescue of genetic block. The CDR3 sequence is 21 residues long. V lost 2 bases and J lost 3; bases outside the gene matches: 23. Germline V gene lookup returns CDR1 SGDLS and CDR2 YYNGEE. Profiled with immunoSEQ multiplex PCR; TCRdb holds only in-frame clones, not every one. In the table there are 110,000 or so clones, 90% to 95% of which are singletons. The sample consisted of peripheral blood mononuclear cells (PBMCs). The sequence derives from a woman under 30. The rearrangement links TRBV9 to TRBJ1-1; TRBD1 agrees at 9 bases. The CDR3 DNA reads TGTGCCAGCAGCGTTGGAGTCGGGACAGGGAGCCTTAAACTGAGAGACACTGAAGCTTTCTTT. Protein product: CASSVGVGTGSLKLRDTEAFF.